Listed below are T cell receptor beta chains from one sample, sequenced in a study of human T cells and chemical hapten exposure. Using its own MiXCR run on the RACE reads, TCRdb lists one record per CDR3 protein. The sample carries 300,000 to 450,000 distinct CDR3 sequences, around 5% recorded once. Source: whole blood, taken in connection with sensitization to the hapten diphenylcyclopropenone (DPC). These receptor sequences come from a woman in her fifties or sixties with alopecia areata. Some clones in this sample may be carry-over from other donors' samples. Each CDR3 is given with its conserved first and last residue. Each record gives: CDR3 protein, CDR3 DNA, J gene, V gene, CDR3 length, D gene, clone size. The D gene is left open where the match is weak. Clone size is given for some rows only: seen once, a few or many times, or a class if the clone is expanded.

CSVGASGVHEQYF TGCAGCGTTGGGGCTAGCGGGGTTCACGAGCAGTACTTC TRBJ2-7 TRBV29-1 13 TRBD2 few
CASSLGSTRLSSGNTIYF TGTGCCAGCAGCTTAGGGAGTACCAGGTTAAGCTCTGGAAACACCATATATTTT TRBJ1-3 TRBV7-8 18 . .
CAWGTWRALGNEQFF TGTGCCTGGGGAACCTGGAGGGCCCTCGGCAATGAGCAGTTCTTC TRBJ2-1 TRBV30 15 . few
CASSWGARPTQYF TGTGCCAGCAGTTGGGGGGCCCGGCCTACGCAGTATTTT TRBJ2-3 TRBV28 13 . many
CASSFQDTEAFF TGTGCCAGCAGTTTCCAAGACACTGAAGCTTTCTTT TRBJ1-1 TRBV7-9 12 . many
CASSLARALSTDTQYF TGTGCCAGCAGTTTAGCGCGGGCCCTTAGCACAGATACGCAGTATTTT TRBJ2-3 TRBV12-3/TRBV12-4 16 . many
CASSEGSSNQPQHF TGTGCCAGCAGTGAGGGCAGCAGCAATCAGCCCCAGCATTTT TRBJ1-5 TRBV6-1 14 . many
CASSLEGRGETQYF TGTGCCAGCAGCTTAGAGGGCAGAGGGGAGACCCAGTACTTC TRBJ2-5 TRBV11-2 14 . many
CASSPGLGVSTEAFF TGTGCCAGCAGCCCGGGTCTGGGGGTCAGTACTGAAGCTTTCTTT TRBJ1-1 TRBV7-9 15 . many
CATPHQVLPDTQYF TGTGCCACCCCGCACCAAGTGCTCCCAGATACGCAGTATTTT TRBJ2-3 TRBV2 14 . few
CASSSSKDTQYF TGTGCCAGCAGCTCATCCAAAGATACGCAGTATTTT TRBJ2-3 TRBV13 12 . few
CASSQITTGRSRTEAFF TGTGCCAGCAGCCAAATTACAACAGGGCGAAGTCGCACTGAAGCTTTCTTT TRBJ1-1 TRBV4-2 17 . many
CASSPSGTGYQPQHF TGTGCCAGCAGTCCTTCCGGGACAGGGTATCAGCCCCAGCATTTT TRBJ1-5 TRBV9 15 TRBD1 many
CASSLVGQGTDTQYF TGTGCCAGCAGCTTAGTTGGACAGGGGACAGATACGCAGTATTTT TRBJ2-3 TRBV7-2 15 TRBD1 many
CASSPSEGLGALVF TGTGCCAGCAGCCCAAGCGAGGGCCTTGGGGCGCTCGTCTTC TRBJ2-7 TRBV11-2 14 . many
CASIRTGETQYF TGTGCCAGCATCAGGACCGGAGAGACCCAGTACTTC TRBJ2-5 TRBV7-9 12 . many
CASSRADSSGANVLTF TGTGCCAGCTCACGGGCCGACAGCTCTGGGGCCAACGTCCTGACTTTC TRBJ2-6 TRBV18 16 . few
CASSYNHGSYEQYF TGTGCCAGCAGTTACAACCACGGCTCCTACGAGCAGTACTTC TRBJ2-7 TRBV6-6 14 . few
CASSAGQGGRMGIEQYF TGTGCCAGCAGTGCCGGACAGGGAGGGAGGATGGGGATCGAGCAGTACTTC TRBJ2-7 TRBV12-3/TRBV12-4 17 . many
CASSFSAPSYNEQFF TGTGCCAGCAGTTTTTCAGCGCCCTCCTACAATGAGCAGTTCTTC TRBJ2-1 TRBV27 15 . many
CASSTDRGGNSPLHF TGTGCCAGCAGCACCGACAGGGGAGGAAATTCACCCCTCCACTTT TRBJ1-6 TRBV7-2 15 TRBD1 many
CASSLPDWYTEAFF TGTGCCAGCAGTCTCCCGGACTGGTACACTGAAGCTTTCTTT TRBJ1-1 TRBV28 14 . many
CAWTQGTDTQYF TGTGCCTGGACACAAGGCACAGATACGCAGTATTTT TRBJ2-3 TRBV30 12 . many
CASSRGVAEQFF TGTGCCAGCAGCCGGGGTGTGGCTGAGCAGTTCTTC TRBJ2-1 TRBV12-3/TRBV12-4 12 . many
CASSSQGQGAPEQYF TGTGCCAGCAGCTCCCAGGGACAGGGGGCCCCGGAGCAGTACTTC TRBJ2-7 TRBV13 15 TRBD1 .
CASSSPGTGRHEQYF TGTGCCAGCAGCTCCCCCGGGACAGGGCGCCACGAGCAGTACTTC TRBJ2-7 TRBV5-6 15 TRBD1 many
CASSPQAGGEQYF TGTGCCAGCAGCCCCCAGGCAGGGGGGGAGCAGTACTTC TRBJ2-7 TRBV7-3 13 . many
CASSRPLTDTQYF TGTGCCAGCAGCCGGCCCCTCACAGATACGCAGTATTTT TRBJ2-3 TRBV5-6 13 . few
CASTLGNFNEKLFF TGTGCCAGCACCCTGGGAAACTTTAATGAAAAACTGTTTTTT TRBJ1-4 TRBV12-3/TRBV12-4 14 . few
CASSLGAGGSKNIQYF TGTGCCAGCAGCTTGGGAGCGGGAGGGTCCAAAAACATTCAGTACTTC TRBJ2-4 TRBV5-6 16 TRBD2 many
CAISQFPGTSVDEQYF TGTGCCATCAGCCAATTCCCCGGGACTAGTGTCGACGAGCAGTACTTC TRBJ2-7 TRBV10-3 16 TRBD2 many
CASSHGGNSPLHF TGTGCCAGCAGCCATGGGGGAAATTCACCCCTCCACTTT TRBJ1-6 TRBV5-5 13 . .
CASSLGGQGYGYTF TGTGCCAGCAGTCTCGGGGGGCAGGGCTATGGCTACACCTTC TRBJ1-2 TRBV12-3/TRBV12-4 14 . few
CAISWDSPDTQYF TGTGCCATCAGTTGGGACTCCCCAGATACGCAGTATTTT TRBJ2-3 TRBV10-3 13 . .
CAISDRDRGMYIQYF TGTGCCATCAGTGACCGGGACAGGGGGATGTACATTCAGTACTTC TRBJ2-4 TRBV10-3 15 TRBD1 .
CASSSQGAINEQFF TGCGCCAGCAGTTCCCAGGGGGCGATCAATGAGCAGTTCTTC TRBJ2-1 TRBV5-1 14 TRBD1 many
CASRYRAMNTEAFF TGTGCCAGCAGATACAGGGCGATGAACACTGAAGCTTTCTTT TRBJ1-1 TRBV13 14 . many
CASSPGQGYNQPQHF TGCGCCAGCAGCCCGGGACAGGGTTACAATCAGCCCCAGCATTTT TRBJ1-5 TRBV5-1 15 TRBD1 few
CASSFYGGRKTGANVLTF TGTGCCAGCAGCTTCTATGGCGGGAGGAAGACTGGGGCCAACGTCCTGACTTTC TRBJ2-6 TRBV7-9 18 TRBD2 many
CASSLVSAGGSYEQYF TGTGCCAGCAGCTTAGTATCGGCAGGAGGCTCCTACGAGCAGTACTTC TRBJ2-7 TRBV7-2 16 . .
CASSHIRRYNEQFF TGCGCCAGCAGCCACATAAGGAGGTACAATGAGCAGTTCTTC TRBJ2-1 TRBV4-1 14 . .
CSAQRGQGVDEQYF TGCAGTGCCCAGCGGGGGCAGGGGGTAGACGAGCAGTACTTC TRBJ2-7 TRBV20-1 14 . many
CASSWGGGTDNEQFF TGTGCCAGCAGCTGGGGTGGGGGGACAGACAATGAGCAGTTCTTC TRBJ2-1 TRBV5-4 15 . many
CASSFDKGTYEQYF TGTGCCAGCAGCTTCGACAAGGGCACCTACGAGCAGTACTTC TRBJ2-7 TRBV21-1 14 . few
CASSFGLDTEAFF TGTGCCAGCAGTTTCGGGTTGGACACTGAAGCTTTCTTT TRBJ1-1 TRBV12-3/TRBV12-4 13 . .
CSVDSQGSPYNEQFF TGCAGCGTTGATTCACAGGGGTCCCCCTACAATGAGCAGTTCTTC TRBJ2-1 TRBV29-1 15 TRBD1 .
CASNTLPSGDEQFF TGTGCCAGCAATACTCTTCCCAGCGGCGATGAGCAGTTCTTC TRBJ2-1 TRBV2 14 . .
CASRGQRDTERSEAFF TGTGCCAGCAGGGGACAACGCGATACGGAACGCTCTGAAGCTTTCTTT TRBJ1-1 TRBV6-2/TRBV6-3 16 . many
CASSRQPLYEQYF TGTGCCAGCAGCCGGCAACCACTCTACGAGCAGTACTTC TRBJ2-7 TRBV2 13 . few
CASSPVGASRTNEQFF TGTGCCAGCAGTCCCGTTGGGGCTAGCCGCACCAATGAGCAGTTCTTC TRBJ2-1 TRBV6-1 16 . many
CASSYGDRAGEKLFF TGTGCCAGCAGTTACGGGGACAGGGCGGGAGAAAAACTGTTTTTT TRBJ1-4 TRBV6-5 15 TRBD1 .
CASTRDRAHYEQYF TGTGCCAGCACCCGGGACAGGGCCCACTACGAGCAGTACTTC TRBJ2-7 TRBV6-2/TRBV6-3 14 TRBD1 many
CASSLWRGGDEQYF TGTGCCAGCAGCTTGTGGAGGGGGGGCGACGAGCAGTACTTC TRBJ2-7 TRBV5-4 14 . .
CASSGNVRNTQYF TGTGCCAGCTCCGGTAACGTCCGAAATACGCAGTATTTT TRBJ2-3 TRBV7-2 13 . many
CASSSTGTGTGELFF TGTGCCAGCAGCTCGACCGGGACAGGAACCGGGGAGCTGTTTTTT TRBJ2-2 TRBV7-9 15 TRBD1 many